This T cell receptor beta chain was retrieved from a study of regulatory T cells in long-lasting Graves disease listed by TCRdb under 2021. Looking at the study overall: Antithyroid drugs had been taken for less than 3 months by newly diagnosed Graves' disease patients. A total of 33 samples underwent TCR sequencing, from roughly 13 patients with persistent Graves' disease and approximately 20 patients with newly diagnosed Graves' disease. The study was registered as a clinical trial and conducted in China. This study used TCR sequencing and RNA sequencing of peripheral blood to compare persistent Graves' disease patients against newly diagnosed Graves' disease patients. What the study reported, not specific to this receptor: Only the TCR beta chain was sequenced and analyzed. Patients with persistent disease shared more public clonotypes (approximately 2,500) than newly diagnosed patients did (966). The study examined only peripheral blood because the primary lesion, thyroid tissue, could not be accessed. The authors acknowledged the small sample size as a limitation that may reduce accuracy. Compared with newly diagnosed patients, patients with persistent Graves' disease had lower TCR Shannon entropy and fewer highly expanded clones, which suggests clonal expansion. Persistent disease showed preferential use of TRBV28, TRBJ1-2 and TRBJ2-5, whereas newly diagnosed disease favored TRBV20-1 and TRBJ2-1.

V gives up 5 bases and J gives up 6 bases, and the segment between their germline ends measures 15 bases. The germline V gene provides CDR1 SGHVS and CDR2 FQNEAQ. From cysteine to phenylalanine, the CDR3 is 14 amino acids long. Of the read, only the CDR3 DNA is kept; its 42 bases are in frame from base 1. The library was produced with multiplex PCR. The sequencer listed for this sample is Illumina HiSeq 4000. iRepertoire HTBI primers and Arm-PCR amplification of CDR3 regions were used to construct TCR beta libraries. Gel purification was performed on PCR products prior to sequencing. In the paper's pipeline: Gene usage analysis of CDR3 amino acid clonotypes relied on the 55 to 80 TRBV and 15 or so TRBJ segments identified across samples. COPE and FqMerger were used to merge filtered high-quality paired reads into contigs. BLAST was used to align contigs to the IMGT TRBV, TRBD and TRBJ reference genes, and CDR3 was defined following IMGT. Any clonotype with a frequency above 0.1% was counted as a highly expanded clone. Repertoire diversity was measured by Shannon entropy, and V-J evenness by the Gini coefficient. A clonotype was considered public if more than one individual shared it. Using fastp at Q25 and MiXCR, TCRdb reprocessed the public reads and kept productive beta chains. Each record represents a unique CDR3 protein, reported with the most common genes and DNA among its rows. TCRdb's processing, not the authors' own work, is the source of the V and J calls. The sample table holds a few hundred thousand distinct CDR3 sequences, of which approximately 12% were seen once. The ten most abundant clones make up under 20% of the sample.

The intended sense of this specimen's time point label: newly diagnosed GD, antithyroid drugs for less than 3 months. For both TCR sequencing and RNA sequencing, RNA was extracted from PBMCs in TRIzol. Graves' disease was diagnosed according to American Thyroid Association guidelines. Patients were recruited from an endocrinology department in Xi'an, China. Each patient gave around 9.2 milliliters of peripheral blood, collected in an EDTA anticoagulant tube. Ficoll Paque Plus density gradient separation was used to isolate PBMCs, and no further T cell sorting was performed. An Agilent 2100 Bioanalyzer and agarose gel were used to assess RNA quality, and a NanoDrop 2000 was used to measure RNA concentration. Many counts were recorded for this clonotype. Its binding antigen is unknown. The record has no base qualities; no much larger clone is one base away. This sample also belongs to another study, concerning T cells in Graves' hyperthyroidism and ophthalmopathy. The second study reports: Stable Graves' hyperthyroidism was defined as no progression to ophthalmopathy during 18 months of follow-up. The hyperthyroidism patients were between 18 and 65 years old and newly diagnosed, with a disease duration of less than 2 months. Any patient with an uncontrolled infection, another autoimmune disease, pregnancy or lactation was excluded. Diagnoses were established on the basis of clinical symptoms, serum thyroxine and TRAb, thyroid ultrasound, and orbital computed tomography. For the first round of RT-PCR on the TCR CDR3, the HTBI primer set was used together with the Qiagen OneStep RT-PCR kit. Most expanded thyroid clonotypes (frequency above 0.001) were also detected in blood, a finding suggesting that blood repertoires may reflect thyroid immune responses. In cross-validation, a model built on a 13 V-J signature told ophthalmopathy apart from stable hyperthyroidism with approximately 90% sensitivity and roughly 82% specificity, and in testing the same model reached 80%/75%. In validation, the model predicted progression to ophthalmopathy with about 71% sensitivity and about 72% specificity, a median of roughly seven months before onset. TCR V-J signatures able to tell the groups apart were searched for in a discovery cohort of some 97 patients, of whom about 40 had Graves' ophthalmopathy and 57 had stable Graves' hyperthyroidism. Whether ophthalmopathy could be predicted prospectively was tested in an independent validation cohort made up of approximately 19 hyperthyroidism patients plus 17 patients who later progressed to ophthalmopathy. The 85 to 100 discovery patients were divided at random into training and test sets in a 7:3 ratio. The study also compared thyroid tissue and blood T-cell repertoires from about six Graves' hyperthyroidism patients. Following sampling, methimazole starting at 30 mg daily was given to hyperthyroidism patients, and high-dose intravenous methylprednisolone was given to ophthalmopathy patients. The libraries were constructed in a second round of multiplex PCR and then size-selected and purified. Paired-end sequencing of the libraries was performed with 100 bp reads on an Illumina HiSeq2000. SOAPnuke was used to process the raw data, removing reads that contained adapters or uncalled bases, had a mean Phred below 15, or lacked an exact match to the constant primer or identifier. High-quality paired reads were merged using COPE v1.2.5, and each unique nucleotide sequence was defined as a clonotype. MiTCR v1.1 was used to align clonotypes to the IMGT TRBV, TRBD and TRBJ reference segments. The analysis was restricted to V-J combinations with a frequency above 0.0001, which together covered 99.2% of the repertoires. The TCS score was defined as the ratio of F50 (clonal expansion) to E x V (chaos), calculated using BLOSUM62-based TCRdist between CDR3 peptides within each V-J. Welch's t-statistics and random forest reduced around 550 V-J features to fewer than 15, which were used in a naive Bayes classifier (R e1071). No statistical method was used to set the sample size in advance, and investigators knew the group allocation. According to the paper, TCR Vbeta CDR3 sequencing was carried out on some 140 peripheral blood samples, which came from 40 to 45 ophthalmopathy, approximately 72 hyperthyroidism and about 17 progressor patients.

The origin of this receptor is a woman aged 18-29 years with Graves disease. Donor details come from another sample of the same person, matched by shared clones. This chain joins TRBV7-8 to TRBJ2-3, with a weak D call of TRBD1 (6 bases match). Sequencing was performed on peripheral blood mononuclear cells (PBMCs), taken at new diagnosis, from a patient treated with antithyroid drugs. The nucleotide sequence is TGTGCCAGCAGCCCCAACAACAGGGTCGATACGCAGTATTTT. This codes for CASSPNNRVDTQYF.